These T cell receptor beta chains were read from a single sample in a study of blood T cell repertoires in COVID-19. TCRdb's copy holds only in-frame clones and misses some; the assay was immunoSEQ multiplex PCR. Of 200,000 to 300,000 clones in the sample, approximately 86% were seen once. The sample consisted of peripheral blood. Source of these receptors: a man aged 55 to 70 who had recovered from COVID-19. Each CDR3 is given with its conserved first and last residue. The D gene is left open where the match is weak. Only some rows state a clone size, as once, few, many or a class for expanded clones.

J gene: TRBJ1-2; D gene: TRBD1; clone size: -; V gene: TRBV2; CDR3 protein: CASSRQGAYGYTF; CDR3 DNA: TGTGCCAGCAGTCGACAGGGGGCATATGGCTACACCTTC
J gene: TRBJ2-1; D gene: -; clone size: -; V gene: TRBV19; CDR3 protein: CASSIWGRDNEQFF; CDR3 DNA: TGTGCCAGTAGTATCTGGGGGCGGGACAATGAGCAGTTCTTC
J gene: TRBJ1-5; D gene: -; clone size: once; V gene: TRBV11-2; CDR3 protein: CASSLDYQGNQPQHF; CDR3 DNA: TGTGCCAGCAGCTTAGATTATCAGGGGAATCAGCCCCAGCATTTT
J gene: TRBJ1-1; D gene: TRBD1; clone size: -; V gene: TRBV5-4; CDR3 protein: CASSPMGQGFNTEAFF; CDR3 DNA: TGTGCCAGCAGCCCCATGGGACAGGGGTTTAACACTGAAGCTTTCTTT
J gene: TRBJ2-5; D gene: -; clone size: -; V gene: TRBV3-1/TRBV3-2; CDR3 protein: CASSQATQGWETQYF; CDR3 DNA: TGTGCCAGCAGCCAAGCAACGCAGGGCTGGGAGACCCAGTACTTC
J gene: TRBJ2-5; D gene: -; clone size: -; V gene: TRBV6-5; CDR3 protein: CASSYSFGQETQYF; CDR3 DNA: TGTGCCAGCAGTTACTCGTTCGGGCAAGAGACCCAGTACTTC
J gene: TRBJ2-2; D gene: -; clone size: -; V gene: TRBV7-9; CDR3 protein: CASSLGLFYAGENTGELFF; CDR3 DNA: TGTGCCAGCAGCTTAGGATTGTTTTACGCAGGGGAAAACACCGGGGAGCTGTTTTTT
J gene: TRBJ1-1; D gene: TRBD1; clone size: few; V gene: TRBV18; CDR3 protein: CASSGTGVTEAFF; CDR3 DNA: TGTGCCAGCTCAGGGACAGGGGTTACTGAAGCTTTCTTT
J gene: TRBJ2-1; D gene: TRBD2; clone size: -; V gene: TRBV24-1; CDR3 protein: CATRRGDTPEQFF; CDR3 DNA: TGTGCCACCAGGCGGGGGGATACTCCTGAGCAGTTCTTC
J gene: TRBJ1-1; D gene: TRBD1; clone size: once; V gene: TRBV10-3; CDR3 protein: CAIKGTGGRTEAFF; CDR3 DNA: TGTGCCATCAAGGGGACAGGGGGCCGGACTGAAGCTTTCTTT
J gene: TRBJ1-1; D gene: -; clone size: -; V gene: TRBV19; CDR3 protein: CASSFTGANTEAFF; CDR3 DNA: TGTGCCAGTAGTTTCACCGGAGCTAACACTGAAGCTTTCTTT
J gene: TRBJ1-6; D gene: -; clone size: -; V gene: TRBV5-1; CDR3 protein: CASSLARGNYSPLHF; CDR3 DNA: TGCGCCAGCAGCTTGGCCCGGGGGAACTATTCACCCCTCCACTTT
J gene: TRBJ1-2; D gene: TRBD1; clone size: -; V gene: TRBV28; CDR3 protein: CASSTQGQGGPYGYTF; CDR3 DNA: TGTGCCAGCAGTACCCAGGGACAGGGTGGGCCGTATGGCTACACCTTC
J gene: TRBJ1-2; D gene: -; clone size: -; V gene: TRBV24-1; CDR3 protein: CATSSRQNYGYTF; CDR3 DNA: TGTGCCACCAGTTCCCGACAGAACTATGGCTACACCTTC
J gene: TRBJ1-2; D gene: TRBD1; clone size: -; V gene: TRBV5-6; CDR3 protein: CASSLVQGARDTF; CDR3 DNA: TGTGCCAGCAGCTTGGTGCAGGGGGCGCGGGATACCTTC
J gene: TRBJ1-3; D gene: TRBD1; clone size: many; V gene: TRBV19; CDR3 protein: CASSTQQGRGNTIYF; CDR3 DNA: TGTGCCAGTAGTACTCAACAGGGGCGAGGAAACACCATATATTTT
J gene: TRBJ2-3; D gene: TRBD2; clone size: -; V gene: TRBV30; CDR3 protein: CAWSVRWEGEISTDTQYF; CDR3 DNA: TGTGCCTGGAGTGTCCGGTGGGAGGGAGAGATTAGCACAGATACGCAGTATTTT
J gene: TRBJ1-1; D gene: TRBD1; clone size: -; V gene: TRBV30; CDR3 protein: CAWSALTGYGRNTEAFF; CDR3 DNA: TGTGCCTGGAGTGCTTTGACAGGGTACGGGAGGAACACTGAAGCTTTCTTT
J gene: TRBJ1-1; D gene: TRBD1; clone size: -; V gene: TRBV29-1; CDR3 protein: CSVKDRWDTEAFF; CDR3 DNA: TGCAGCGTTAAGGACAGGTGGGACACTGAAGCTTTCTTT
J gene: TRBJ2-5; D gene: TRBD1; clone size: -; V gene: TRBV7-9; CDR3 protein: CASSFGQGALMETQYF; CDR3 DNA: TGTGCCAGCAGCTTCGGACAGGGGGCATTAATGGAGACCCAGTACTTC
J gene: TRBJ1-2; D gene: TRBD1; clone size: -; V gene: TRBV9; CDR3 protein: CASSVAGQGGTNYGYTF; CDR3 DNA: TGTGCCAGCAGCGTAGCGGGACAGGGGGGGACTAACTATGGCTACACCTTC
J gene: TRBJ1-2; D gene: -; clone size: -; V gene: TRBV18; CDR3 protein: CASSPSGNPSGYTF; CDR3 DNA: TGTGCCAGCTCACCGTCCGGGAACCCGAGCGGCTACACCTTC
J gene: TRBJ1-1; D gene: TRBD1; clone size: few; V gene: TRBV20-1; CDR3 protein: CSASGWGTGARGEAFF; CDR3 DNA: TGCAGTGCTAGTGGATGGGGGACAGGGGCCCGAGGGGAAGCTTTCTTT
J gene: TRBJ1-1; D gene: -; clone size: -; V gene: TRBV7-9; CDR3 protein: CASSLQADTEAFF; CDR3 DNA: TGTGCCAGCAGCTTACAGGCAGACACTGAAGCTTTCTTT
J gene: TRBJ1-3; D gene: -; clone size: few; V gene: TRBV2; CDR3 protein: CASSEQVGRGNTIYF; CDR3 DNA: TGTGCCAGCAGTGAACAGGTGGGGAGGGGAAACACCATATATTTT
J gene: TRBJ2-5; D gene: -; clone size: once; V gene: TRBV6-5; CDR3 protein: CASSFSSVELKETQYF; CDR3 DNA: TGTGCCAGCAGTTTCTCCTCTGTGGAGCTAAAAGAGACCCAGTACTTC
J gene: TRBJ1-2; D gene: -; clone size: few; V gene: TRBV2; CDR3 protein: CASRWANNYGYTF; CDR3 DNA: TGTGCCAGCAGATGGGCCAACAATTATGGCTACACCTTC
J gene: TRBJ1-6; D gene: TRBD1; clone size: once; V gene: TRBV9; CDR3 protein: CASSSRQGSSYNSPLHF; CDR3 DNA: TGTGCCAGCAGCAGTCGACAGGGGAGCTCCTATAATTCACCCCTCCACTTT
J gene: TRBJ2-6; D gene: -; clone size: -; V gene: TRBV10-3; CDR3 protein: CAIRRGLFSGANVLTF; CDR3 DNA: TGTGCCATCCGTCGGGGACTGTTCTCTGGGGCCAACGTCCTGACTTTC